This T cell receptor (beta chain) was documented in a study of cytomegalovirus exposure and HLA in healthy donors (dated by TCRdb to between 2016 and 2019). Background on the whole study: According to a later analysis, the 120 or so validation repertoires were produced on the same platform as the approximately 690 repertoires of the first cohort. The aim of the study was to test whether cataloging public T cell receptors could identify signatures of past pathogen exposure. A separate validation cohort of approximately 120 different subjects was used in addition to the roughly 640-subject first cohort. To predict cytomegalovirus infection status, the study brought together high-throughput TCR immunosequencing, statistical association of individual TCRs with disease status, and machine learning.

The paper as a whole reports these results and caveats: The classifier was reported to diagnose cytomegalovirus status with high specificity and sensitivity in both the original cohort and the validation cohort. The study listed 150 to 200 TCR beta chains as associated with cytomegalovirus. In vitro tests confirmed that a few of the cytomegalovirus-associated TCR beta chains recognize cytomegalovirus antigens. A later analysis lacked HLA typing for the validation cohort, so it scored co-occurrence in that cohort across all 110 or so repertoires. The authors suggested that the approach could potentially be generalized to other disease states and immunological phenotypes. A later analysis found that TCRs clustered in the first cohort also tended to co-occur in the approximately 120 validation repertoires, with 90% to 95% of cluster scores above 0. Most TCR sequences were observed very rarely across donors, whereas some public TCRs were present in many individuals.

Here V drops 3 bases and J drops 7 bases, and the junction holds 8 bases not matched to any gene. The CDR3, cysteine through phenylalanine, is 16 amino acids long. Of the read, only the CDR3 DNA is kept; its 48 bases are in frame from base 1. Via the germline V gene, CDR1 is MDHEN and CDR2 SYDVKM. Donors formed part of the validation cohort, which comprised 120 or so subjects and was distinct from the first cohort of under 750 subjects. Libraries were made using the immunoSEQ multiplex PCR assay. The authors processed their data as follows. A statistical classification framework was built to diagnose cytomegalovirus status from the catalog of TCR beta chain sequences. Entries here come from immuneACCESS through TCRdb and include only in-frame sequences with V and J called. Some clones fail to appear in such tables; in the studies checked, an unresolved V gene covers under half of the shortfall, and the cause of the remainder is unknown. Clonal size and the V and J genes are those of that table, whereas D and trimming came from the DNA. The sample data list roughly 100,000 clones, and about 95% of these were observed just once. Roughly 0.9% of the sample lies in the top ten.

To note about this clone: What this receptor recognizes is not known. The input lacks base qualities; no much larger clone sits a single base away.

This clonotype originated in a woman under 30 in good health and CMV-seronegative. Here the chain combines TRBV28 and TRBJ2-1, with 11 bases matching TRBD2. The material sequenced was PBMCs. The CDR3 region has the sequence CASSFSGTSGSNEQFF. The base sequence is TGTGCCAGCAGTTTCTCTGGGACTAGCGGATCTAATGAGCAGTTCTTC.